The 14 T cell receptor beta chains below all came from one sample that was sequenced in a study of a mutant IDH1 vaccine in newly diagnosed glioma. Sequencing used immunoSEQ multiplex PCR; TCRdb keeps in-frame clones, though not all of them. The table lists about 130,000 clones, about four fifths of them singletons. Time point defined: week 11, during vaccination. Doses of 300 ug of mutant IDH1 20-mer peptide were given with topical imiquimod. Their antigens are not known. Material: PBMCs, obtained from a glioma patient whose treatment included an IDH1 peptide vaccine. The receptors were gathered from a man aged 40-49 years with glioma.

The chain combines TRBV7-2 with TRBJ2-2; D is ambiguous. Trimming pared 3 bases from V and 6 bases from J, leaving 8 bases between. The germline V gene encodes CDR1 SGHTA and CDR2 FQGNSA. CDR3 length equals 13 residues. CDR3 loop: CASSFGVPGELFF. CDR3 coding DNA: TGTGCCAGCAGCTTTGGGGTACCCGGGGAGCTGTTTTTT.

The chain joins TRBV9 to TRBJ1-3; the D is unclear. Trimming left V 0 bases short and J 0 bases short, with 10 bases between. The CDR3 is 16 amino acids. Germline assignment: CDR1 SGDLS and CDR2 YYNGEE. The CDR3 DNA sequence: TGTGCCAGCAGCGTAGACACCGCGACCTCTGGAAACACCATATATTTT. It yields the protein CASSVDTATSGNTIYF.

The CDR3 DNA reads TGCAGCGTGACAGGGGGAGAGGATGGCTACACCTTC. It encodes CSVTGGEDGYTF. The rearrangement links TRBV29-1 to TRBJ1-2; TRBD1 aligns across 9 bases. Germline V gene lookup returns CDR1 SQVTM and CDR2 ANQGSEA. CDR3 length: 12 residues. V was pared by 6 bases and J by 6 bases, with 5 bases of the junction left unmatched.

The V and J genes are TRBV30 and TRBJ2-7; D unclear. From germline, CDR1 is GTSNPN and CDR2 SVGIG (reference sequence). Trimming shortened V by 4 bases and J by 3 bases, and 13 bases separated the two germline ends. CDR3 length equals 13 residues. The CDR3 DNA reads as TGTGCCTGGAACTCCTACGGTGGCTACGAGCAGTACTTC. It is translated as CAWNSYGGYEQYF.

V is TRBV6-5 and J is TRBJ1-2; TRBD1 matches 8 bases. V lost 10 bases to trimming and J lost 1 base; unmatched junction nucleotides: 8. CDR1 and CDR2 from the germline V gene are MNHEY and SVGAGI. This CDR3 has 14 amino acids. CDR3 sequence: CATTRDRRNYGYTF. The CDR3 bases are TGTGCCACAACAAGGGACAGGCGTAACTATGGCTACACCTTC.

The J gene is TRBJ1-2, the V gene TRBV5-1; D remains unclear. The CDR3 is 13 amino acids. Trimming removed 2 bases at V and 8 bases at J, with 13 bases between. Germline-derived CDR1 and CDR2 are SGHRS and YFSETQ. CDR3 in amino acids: CASSLPGPSGYTF. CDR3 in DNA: TGCGCCAGCAGCTTACCCGGGCCTTCCGGCTACACCTTC. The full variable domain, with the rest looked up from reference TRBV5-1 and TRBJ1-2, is KAGVTQTPRYLIKTRGQQVTLSCSPISGHRSVSWYQQTPGQGLQFLFEYFSETQRNKGNFPGRFSGRQFSNSRSEMNVSTLELGDSALYLCASSLPGPSGYTFGSGTRLTVV.

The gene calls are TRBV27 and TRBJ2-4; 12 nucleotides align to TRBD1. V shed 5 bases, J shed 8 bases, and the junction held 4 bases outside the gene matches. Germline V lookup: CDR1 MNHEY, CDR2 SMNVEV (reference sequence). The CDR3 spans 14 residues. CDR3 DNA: TGTGCCAGCAGTGTGGGACAGGGGGCGTACATTCAGTACTTC. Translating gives CASSVGQGAYIQYF.

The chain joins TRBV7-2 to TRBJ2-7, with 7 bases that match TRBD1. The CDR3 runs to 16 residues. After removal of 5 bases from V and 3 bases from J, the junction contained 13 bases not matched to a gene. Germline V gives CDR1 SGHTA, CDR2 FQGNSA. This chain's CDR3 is CASSGGQVPSGYEQYF. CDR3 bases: TGTGCCAGCAGCGGCGGACAGGTTCCCTCGGGCTACGAGCAGTACTTC.

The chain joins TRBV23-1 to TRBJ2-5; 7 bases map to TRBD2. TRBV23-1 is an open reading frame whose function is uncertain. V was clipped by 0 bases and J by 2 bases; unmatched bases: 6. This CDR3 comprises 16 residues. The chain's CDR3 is CASSQSGGTPQETQYF. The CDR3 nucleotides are TGCGCCAGCAGTCAATCGGGGGGGACCCCACAAGAGACCCAGTACTTC.

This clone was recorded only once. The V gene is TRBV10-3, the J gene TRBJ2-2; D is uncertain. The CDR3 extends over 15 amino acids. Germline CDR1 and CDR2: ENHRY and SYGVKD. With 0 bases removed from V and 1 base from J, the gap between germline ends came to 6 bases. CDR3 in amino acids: CAISESWGNTGELFF. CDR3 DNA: TGTGCCATCAGTGAGTCTTGGGGGAACACCGGGGAGCTGTTTTTT.

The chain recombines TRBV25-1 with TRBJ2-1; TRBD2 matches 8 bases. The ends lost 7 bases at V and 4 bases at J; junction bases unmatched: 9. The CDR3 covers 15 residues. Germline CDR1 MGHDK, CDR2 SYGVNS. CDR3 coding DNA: TGTGCCAGCATCCAGGGCGGGGGGAGATACAATGAGCAGTTCTTC. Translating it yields CASIQGGGRYNEQFF.

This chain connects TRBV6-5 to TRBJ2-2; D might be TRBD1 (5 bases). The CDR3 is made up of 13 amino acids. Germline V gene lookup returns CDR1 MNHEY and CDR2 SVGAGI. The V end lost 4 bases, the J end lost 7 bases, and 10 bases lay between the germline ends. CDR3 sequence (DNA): TGTGCCAGCAGTTTCTCAGGGCTCGGGGAGCTGTTTTTT. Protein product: CASSFSGLGELFF.

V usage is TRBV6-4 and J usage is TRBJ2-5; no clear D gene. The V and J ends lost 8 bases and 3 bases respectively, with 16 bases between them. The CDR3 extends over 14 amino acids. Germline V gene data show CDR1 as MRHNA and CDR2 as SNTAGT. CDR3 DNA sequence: TGTGCCAGCGGCCCCCCCTTCGATGAAGAGACCCAGTACTTC. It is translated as CASGPPFDEETQYF.

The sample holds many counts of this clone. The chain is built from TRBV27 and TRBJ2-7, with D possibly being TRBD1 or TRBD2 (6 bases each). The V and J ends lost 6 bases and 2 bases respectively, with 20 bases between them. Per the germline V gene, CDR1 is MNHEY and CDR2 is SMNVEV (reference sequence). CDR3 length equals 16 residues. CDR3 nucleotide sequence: TGTGCCAGCAGACGACAGCGTGGGGGGCTAACCTACGAGCAGTACTTC. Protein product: CASRRQRGGLTYEQYF.